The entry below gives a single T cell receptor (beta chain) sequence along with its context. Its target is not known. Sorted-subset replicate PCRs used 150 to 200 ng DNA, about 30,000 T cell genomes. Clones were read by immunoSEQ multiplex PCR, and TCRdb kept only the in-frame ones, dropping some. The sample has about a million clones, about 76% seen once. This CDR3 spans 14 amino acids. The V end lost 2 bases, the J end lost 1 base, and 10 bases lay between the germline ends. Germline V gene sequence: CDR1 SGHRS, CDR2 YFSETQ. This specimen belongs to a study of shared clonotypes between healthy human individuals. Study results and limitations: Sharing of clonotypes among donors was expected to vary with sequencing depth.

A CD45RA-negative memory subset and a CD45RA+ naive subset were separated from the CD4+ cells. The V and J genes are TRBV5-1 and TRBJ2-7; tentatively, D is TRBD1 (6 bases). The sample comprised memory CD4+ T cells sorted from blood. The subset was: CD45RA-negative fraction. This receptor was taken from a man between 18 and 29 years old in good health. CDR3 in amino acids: CASSFGGPSYEQYF. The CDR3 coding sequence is TGCGCCAGCAGCTTTGGGGGCCCTTCCTACGAGCAGTACTTC.